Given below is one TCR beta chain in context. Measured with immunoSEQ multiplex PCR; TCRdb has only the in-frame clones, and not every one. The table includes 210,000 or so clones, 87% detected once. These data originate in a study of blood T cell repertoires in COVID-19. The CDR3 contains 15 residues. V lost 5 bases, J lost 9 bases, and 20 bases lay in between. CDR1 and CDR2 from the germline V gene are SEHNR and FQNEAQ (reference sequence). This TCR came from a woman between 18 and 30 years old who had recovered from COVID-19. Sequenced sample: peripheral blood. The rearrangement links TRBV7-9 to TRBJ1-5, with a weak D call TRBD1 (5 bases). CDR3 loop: CASSHGGYGSPPQHF. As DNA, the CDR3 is TGTGCCAGCAGCCACGGGGGATACGGGTCCCCGCCCCAGCATTTT.